The entry below gives a single TCR beta chain sequence along with its context. The antigen is undetermined. The data are from a study of cytomegalovirus exposure and HLA in healthy donors. Study-wide results and caveats: No immune exposure information besides CMV serostatus was available. Earlier findings revealed that most TCR beta V segments proved productive either about 90% or about 30% of the time. TCR beta sequences reportedly predicted most subjects' HLA-A and HLA-B alleles accurately. Highly shared variants forming one cluster were likely a sequencing artifact.

The junction had 5 bases not matched to a gene; V was cut back by 7 bases and J by 6 bases. The CDR3 is made up of 13 amino acids. Germline lookup yields CDR1 MNHNS and CDR2 SASEGT. Primers: 60 Vbeta forward and 13 Jbeta reverse. Sequenced by immunoSEQ multiplex PCR; TCRdb stores in-frame clones only, minus some. The data contain about 73,000 clones, roughly 71% of them singletons. This TCR came from a man in his 70s in good health and CMV-seronegative. Material: PBMCs. The chain employs TRBV6-1 and TRBJ2-1; 8 bases fit TRBD1. CDR3 DNA: TGTGCCAGCAACAGGGGGTATGGCAATGAGCAGTTCTTC. As protein: CASNRGYGNEQFF.